Presented here are 29 T cell receptor beta chains from one specimen sequenced in a study of tumor-infiltrating lymphocytes in localized non-small cell lung cancer. Only in-frame clones appear in the TCRdb table, and some are missing; sequencing was by immunoSEQ multiplex PCR. This table holds under 35,000 clones, 80% to 90% found once. Specimen: lung tumor tissue. These receptors were collected from a human donor with non-small cell lung cancer.

This sequence joins TRBV6-6 and TRBJ2-7, with unresolved D. CDR1 is MNHNY and CDR2 is SVGAGI in the germline V gene (reference sequence). The CDR3 is 11 residues long. Deletions cut 2 bases from V and 2 bases from J, with 1 base between. DNA for the CDR3: TGTGCCAGCAGTTACGCCTACGAGCAGTACTTC. Its translation: CASSYAYEQYF.

This clone appeared a few times. The chain joins TRBV18 to TRBJ1-2; 9 positions agree with TRBD1. Trimming took 3 bases from V and 7 from J; bases not matched to a gene: 6. The CDR3 runs to 14 residues. The V gene's germline CDR1 is KGHSH and CDR2 LQKENI. The CDR3 sequence is CASSPGTGFFGYTF. CDR3 DNA: TGTGCCAGCTCACCGGGGACAGGGTTTTTTGGCTACACCTTC.

The V call is TRBV7-9, the J call TRBJ1-6, with a weak D call TRBD1 (6 bases). The V end was cut by 5 bases, the J end by 6 bases, with 14 bases between. The CDR3 covers 15 residues. In germline, CDR1 is SEHNR, CDR2 FQNEAQ (reference sequence). Here the CDR3 reads CASSTTGTINSPLHF. CDR3 nucleotides: TGTGCCAGCAGCACCACCGGGACAATTAATTCACCCCTCCACTTT.

The V call is TRBV30, the J call TRBJ1-4; 7 positions agree with TRBD1. This CDR3 has 13 amino acids. Germline lookup yields CDR1 GTSNPN and CDR2 SVGIG (reference sequence). The V segment lost 3 bases and the J segment 7 bases; nucleotides outside the gene matches: 5. CDR3 residues: CAWRLQGIEKLFF. The CDR3 bases are TGTGCCTGGAGGTTACAGGGGATTGAAAAACTGTTTTTT.

This clone was detected once. The chain combines TRBV30 with TRBJ2-3, with D perhaps TRBD1 or TRBD2 (5 bases each). V was cut by 3 bases and J by 5 bases, with 15 bases left in between. The CDR3 consists of 14 residues. Looked up from germline, CDR1 is GTSNPN and CDR2 is SVGIG (reference sequence). CDR3 region: CAWSRGQGGDTQYF. As DNA, the CDR3 is TGTGCCTGGAGCCGAGGGCAGGGTGGAGATACGCAGTATTTT.

V gene TRBV5-5 combines with J gene TRBJ2-1, with a tentative D call TRBD1 (6 bases). This CDR3 spans 15 amino acids. Germline V lookup: CDR1 SGHKS, CDR2 YYEKEE (reference sequence). V dropped 0 bases and J dropped 7 bases, with 14 bases sitting between them. The CDR3 here is CASSLDKLTGNEQFF. CDR3 nucleotides: TGTGCCAGCAGCTTGGACAAGCTCACAGGGAATGAGCAGTTCTTC.

The CDR3 DNA sequence: TGCGCCAGCAGCTCCACAGGGTTCCAAGAGACCCAGTACTTC. Translated, it gives CASSSTGFQETQYF. The genes are TRBV5-1 and TRBJ2-5, with D tentatively TRBD1 (6 bases). Trimming took 3 bases from V and 1 from J, leaving 10 bases between them. Per germline, CDR1 SGHRS and CDR2 YFSETQ. This CDR3 contains 14 residues.

This clone has just a few counts. V is TRBV2 and J is TRBJ1-5; D is uncertain. Trimming removed 6 bases from V and 0 bases from J, with 6 bases in between. The CDR3 length is 13 residues. Germline V gives CDR1 SNHLY, CDR2 FYNNEI. CDR3 bases: TGTGCCAGCAGCCAAAATAGCAATCAGCCCCAGCATTTT. This codes for CASSQNSNQPQHF.

The J gene is TRBJ1-3, the V gene TRBV6-5; 7 positions match TRBD1. Trimming removed 0 bases from V and 1 base from J; junction bases left unmatched: 0. Per the germline V gene, CDR1 is MNHEY and CDR2 is SVGAGI. There are 15 residues in the CDR3. In DNA form, the CDR3 reads TGTGCCAGCAGTTACTCCAGGGGGTCTGGAAACACCATATATTTT. Its translation is CASSYSRGSGNTIYF.

The rearrangement joins TRBV9 to TRBJ1-6, with 7 bases identical to TRBD1. The CDR3 has 16 residues. J gave up 7 bases and V 5 bases, and 12 bases lay outside the gene matches. Germline values: CDR1 SGDLS, CDR2 YYNGEE. CDR3 sequence: CASSPRGQGTNSPLHF. The CDR3 DNA reads as TGTGCCAGCAGTCCTAGGGGGCAGGGAACCAATTCACCCCTCCACTTT.

The chain carries TRBV4-3 and TRBJ2-5; 11 bases are shared with TRBD2. This CDR3 is 16 amino acids long. After removal of 1 base from V and 6 bases from J, the junction contained 7 bases not matched to a gene. Germline V CDR1 and CDR2: LGHNA, YSLEER. CDR3: CASSQVAASGGQTQYF. CDR3 DNA: TGCGCCAGCAGCCAAGTAGCGGCTAGCGGGGGGCAGACCCAGTACTTC.

V gene TRBV4-1 combines with J gene TRBJ2-3, with D tentatively TRBD1 (6 bases). Trimming pared 1 base from V and 0 bases from J, leaving 11 bases between. CDR3 length equals 16 residues. In germline, CDR1 is MGHRA, CDR2 YSYEKL. The CDR3 sequence: CASSQGGLTSTDTQYF. In nucleotides, the CDR3 is TGCGCCAGCAGCCAAGGGGGGCTGACAAGCACAGATACGCAGTATTTT.

This rearrangement joins TRBV4-3 to TRBJ2-1, with TRBD2 matching over 7 bases. The CDR3 spans 14 residues. Germline V gene data show CDR1 as LGHNA and CDR2 as YSLEER. J gave up 4 bases and V 3 bases, and 3 bases lay outside the gene matches. The CDR3 spells CASSQGLFYNEQFF. DNA for the CDR3: TGCGCCAGCAGCCAGGGACTATTTTACAATGAGCAGTTCTTC.

V is TRBV30 and J is TRBJ1-5, with D possibly being TRBD1 (5 bases). The CDR3 length is 15 residues. The germline V gene has CDR1 GTSNPN and CDR2 SVGIG (reference sequence). Trimming shortened V by 0 bases and J by 4 bases, and 13 bases separated the two germline ends. The CDR3 nucleotides are TGTGCCTGGAGTGTAGGCAGGGACGGGAATCAGCCCCAGCATTTT. Its translation is CAWSVGRDGNQPQHF.

J is TRBJ2-7 and V is TRBV4-2; TRBD2 matches at 11 bases. Germline V gene lookup returns CDR1 LGHNA and CDR2 YNFKEQ. V dropped 0 bases and J dropped 2; count of bases not matched to a gene: 0. The length of the CDR3 is 15 residues. CDR3: CASSQDSGGAYEQYF. CDR3 nucleotide sequence: TGTGCCAGCAGCCAAGATAGCGGGGGGGCCTACGAGCAGTACTTC.

The chain links TRBV7-3 to TRBJ1-1; D gene ambiguous. V lost 3 bases and J 5 bases, leaving 10 bases between the germline ends. The CDR3 is 13 residues long. Germline V lookup: CDR1 SGHTA, CDR2 FQGTGA. Written as DNA, the CDR3 is TGTGCCAGCAGCTTCTCGAGAGGGACTGAAGCTTTCTTT. Encoded protein: CASSFSRGTEAFF.

This clone was detected once. CDR3: CASGMTLTQQETQYF. CDR3 bases: TGTGCCAGCGGGATGACGCTAACCCAACAAGAGACCCAGTACTTC. This chain links TRBV6-5 with TRBJ2-5; D is undetermined. V shed 8 bases and J shed 2 bases, with 18 bases lying between them. CDR3 length equals 15 residues. Germline lookup yields CDR1 MNHEY and CDR2 SVGAGI.

The CDR3 DNA sequence: TGTGCCTGGAGTGCAGGGGTCAATCAGCCCCAGCATTTT. It is translated as CAWSAGVNQPQHF. The chain couples TRBV30 to TRBJ1-5; maybe TRBD1 (6 bases). Trimming took 1 base from V and 3 from J, leaving 7 bases between them. Germline V CDR1 and CDR2: GTSNPN, SVGIG (reference sequence). The CDR3 length is 13 residues. The variable domain in full, completed from reference TRBV30 and TRBJ1-5, reads SQTIHQWPATLVQPVGSPLSLECTVEGTSNPNLYWYRQAAGRGLQLLFYSVGIGQISSEVPQNLSASRPQDRQFILSSKKLLLSDSGFYLCAWSAGVNQPQHFGDGTRLSIL.

The V call is TRBV29-1, the J call TRBJ1-1, with D unresolved. This CDR3 has 12 residues. V lost 7 bases and J lost 1, with 10 bases in between. The germline V gene has CDR1 SQVTM and CDR2 ANQGSEA. This CDR3 reads CSGRSGNTEAFF. The DNA for the CDR3 is TGCAGCGGTCGGTCTGGGAACACTGAAGCTTTCTTT.

The J gene is TRBJ2-1, the V gene TRBV2; D not certain. CDR1 is SNHLY, CDR2 FYNNEI, per germline. V was cut by 4 bases and J by 4 bases, with 20 bases left in between. The CDR3 runs 17 residues. The DNA of the CDR3 is TGTGCCAGCAGTGTCCTCTCGGTCGGTACAGTTTACAATGAGCAGTTCTTC. Translation: CASSVLSVGTVYNEQFF.

The chain combines TRBV4-1 with TRBJ1-2; 10 bases are shared with TRBD1. The CDR3 length is 16 residues. Germline V CDR1 and CDR2: MGHRA, YSYEKL. V was clipped by 2 bases and J by 5 bases; unmatched bases: 8. The CDR3 sequence is CASSQKPGDRGYGYTF. As DNA, the CDR3 is TGCGCCAGCAGCCAAAAACCCGGGGACAGGGGATATGGCTACACCTTC.

This chain links TRBV19 with TRBJ1-5; possibly TRBD1 for D (6 bases). CDR3 length equals 15 residues. Trimming removed 5 bases from V and 6 bases from J, with 17 bases in between. From germline, CDR1 is LNHDA and CDR2 SQIVND (reference sequence). The CDR3 here is CASSRKGQPGQPQHF. The CDR3 coding sequence is TGTGCCAGTAGTCGGAAAGGACAGCCTGGTCAGCCCCAGCATTTT.

V usage is TRBV11-1 and J usage is TRBJ1-3; D is unclear. V was pared by 5 bases and J by 0 bases, with 11 bases between. This CDR3 spans 15 amino acids. The germline V gene encodes CDR1 SGHAT and CDR2 FQDESV (reference sequence). The CDR3: CASSNDGDSGNTIYF. The CDR3 nucleotides are TGTGCCAGCAGCAACGACGGCGACTCTGGAAACACCATATATTTT.

This chain connects TRBV30 to TRBJ1-6; TRBD1 matches at 10 bases. The CDR3 consists of 14 residues. J lost 8 bases, V lost 4 bases, and 5 bases had no gene match. In germline, CDR1 is GTSNPN, CDR2 SVGIG (reference sequence). This CDR3 reads CAWTGDRGYSPLHF. In DNA form, the CDR3 reads TGTGCCTGGACTGGGGACAGGGGTTATTCACCCCTCCACTTT.

This clone is a singleton in its sample. This rearrangement joins TRBV2 to TRBJ1-3; D remains ambiguous. CDR3 length: 11 residues. Germline lookup yields CDR1 SNHLY and CDR2 FYNNEI. V was trimmed by 9 bases and J by 4 bases, leaving 7 bases between them. CDR3 in DNA: TGTGCCAGTTCCCTCGGAAACACCATATATTTT. Amino acids: CASSLGNTIYF.

V is TRBV7-2 and J is TRBJ2-6, with TRBD2 as a possible D gene (6 bases). The CDR3 covers 17 residues. With 7 bases removed from V and 2 bases from J, the gap between germline ends came to 18 bases. CDR1 SGHTA and CDR2 FQGNSA come from the germline V gene. The CDR3 region has the DNA TGTGCCAGCACCCCGAGGAGAGGGACTCCTGGGGCCAACGTCCTGACTTTC. Translated: CASTPRRGTPGANVLTF.

The chain combines TRBV28 with TRBJ2-6; no definite D call. The germline gives CDR1 MDHEN, CDR2 SYDVKM. V was pared by 8 bases and J by 1 base, with 3 bases between. The CDR3 runs 12 residues. Written as DNA, the CDR3 is TGTGCCAGCGGGTCTGGGGCCAACGTCCTGACTTTC. Protein: CASGSGANVLTF. Full variable domain (missing parts from reference TRBV28 and TRBJ2-6): DVKVTQSSRYLVKRTGEKVFLECVQDMDHENMFWYRQDPGLGLRLIYFSYDVKMKEKGDIPEGYSVSREKKERFSLILESASTNQTSMYLCASGSGANVLTFGAGSRLTVL.

Comments on this clone: This sample includes further DNA sequences coding for the same CDR3. The chain uses TRBV5-1 and TRBJ1-6, with a tentative D call TRBD1 (5 bases). Trimming stripped 0 bases from V and 10 bases from J, with 11 bases between. CDR1 and CDR2 from the germline V gene are SGHRS and YFSETQ. The CDR3 length is 14 residues. As DNA, the CDR3 is TGCGCCAGCAGCTTGGCCGGAGGGGACTCACCCCTCCACTTT. Translating it yields CASSLAGGDSPLHF.

The chain couples TRBV9 to TRBJ2-7, with D unclear. Germline assignment: CDR1 SGDLS and CDR2 YYNGEE. Trimming took 4 bases from V and 0 from J, leaving 8 bases between them. The CDR3 is made up of 13 amino acids. CDR3 residues: CASSTPGSYEQYF. As DNA, the CDR3 is TGTGCCAGCAGCACCCCGGGCTCCTACGAGCAGTACTTC.